Below are 21 T cell receptor beta chains sequenced from a single sample in a study of cytomegalovirus exposure and HLA in healthy donors. PCR involved 60 Vbeta and 13 Jbeta primers. The protocol was immunoSEQ multiplex PCR, while the TCRdb copy is restricted to in-frame clones and leaves out a portion. This sample's table has about 170,000 clones. Sequenced material: PBMCs. The source is a woman aged 55-69 years in good health and CMV-seronegative.

Here the CDR3 reads CASSLGTANQPQHF. The CDR3 DNA reads as TGTGCCAGCAGCTTGGGGACAGCGAATCAGCCCCAGCATTTT. The chain is built from TRBV7-2 and TRBJ1-5; TRBD1 agrees at 7 bases. Trimming took 3 bases from V and 4 from J; bases not matched to a gene: 3. Per germline, CDR1 SGHTA and CDR2 FQGNSA. The CDR3 covers 14 residues. Full variable domain (missing parts from reference TRBV7-2 and TRBJ1-5): GAGVSQSPSNKVTEKGKDVELRCDPISGHTALYWYRQSLGQGLEFLIYFQGNSAPDKSGLPSDRFSAERTGGSVSTLTIQRTQQEDSAVYLCASSLGTANQPQHFGDGTRLSIL.

A word on this clone: One junction end disagrees with the germline gene, perhaps due to a read error. The sample contains more than one DNA sequence encoding this CDR3. V gene TRBV7-9 combines with J gene TRBJ2-7; TRBD2 aligns across 11 bases. Germline V gives CDR1 SEHNR, CDR2 FQNEAQ (reference sequence). The CDR3 has 14 amino acids. Here the CDR3 DNA reads TGTGCCAGCAGCCTAGCGGGGGGCTCCTACGAGCAGTACTTC. The encoded protein is CASSLAGGSYEQYF.

The rearrangement links TRBV20-1 to TRBJ2-7, with D perhaps matching TRBD1 (5 bases). The CDR3 is 11 residues long. The V and J ends lost 6 bases and 7 bases respectively, with 13 bases between them. In germline, CDR1 is DFQATT, CDR2 SNEGSKA (reference sequence). The CDR3 DNA sequence: TGCAGTGCAACCCCGTCAGGGGAGCAGTACTTC. Encoded protein: CSATPSGEQYF.

The rearrangement links TRBV19 to TRBJ1-2; 9 positions match TRBD1. V was clipped by 3 bases and J by 7 bases; unmatched bases: 6. CDR3 length: 14 amino acids. Germline CDR1 LNHDA, CDR2 SQIVND (reference sequence). This CDR3 reads CASSIFMGQGGYTF. CDR3 coding DNA: TGTGCCAGTAGTATTTTCATGGGACAGGGTGGCTACACCTTC.

J is TRBJ1-4 and V is TRBV6-5, with TRBD1 matching 8 bases. After removal of 4 bases from V and 4 bases from J, the junction contained 5 bases not matched to a gene. From germline, CDR1 is MNHEY and CDR2 SVGAGI. The CDR3 totals 15 residues. CDR3 in amino acids: CASSFRGLGNEKLFF. The DNA of the CDR3 is TGTGCCAGCAGTTTCAGGGGGCTTGGTAATGAAAAACTGTTTTTT.

The chain is built from TRBV5-1 and TRBJ2-1, with 9 nucleotides matching TRBD2. CDR1 and CDR2 from the germline V gene are SGHRS and YFSETQ. The junction had 6 bases not matched to a gene; V was cut back by 4 bases and J by 10 bases. There are 13 residues in the CDR3. CDR3 nucleotides: TGCGCCAGCAGCAGCGGGGGGCCGAGGGAGCAGTTCTTC. This gives the protein CASSSGGPREQFF.

The genes are TRBV5-1 and TRBJ2-2, with D perhaps matching TRBD2 (5 bases). Germline values: CDR1 SGHRS, CDR2 YFSETQ. The V gene lost 5 bases and the J gene lost 4 bases, with 15 bases spanning the gap. The CDR3 covers 15 residues. CDR3 nucleotides: TGCGCCAGCAGACTGATGGGAGTCGGCACCGGGGAGCTGTTTTTT. It specifies CASRLMGVGTGELFF.

This sequence joins TRBV27 and TRBJ1-1; the D is unclear. The CDR3 covers 14 residues. Germline V CDR1 and CDR2: MNHEY, SMNVEV (reference sequence). Trimming left V 0 bases short and J 1 base short, with 6 bases between. The CDR3 loop is CASSLSLKNTEAFF. The CDR3 DNA is TGTGCCAGCAGTTTATCCCTTAAGAACACTGAAGCTTTCTTT.

The chain links TRBV10-3 to TRBJ2-7; TRBD2 might be the D (6 bases). Germline loops: CDR1 ENHRY, CDR2 SYGVKD. V dropped 9 bases and J dropped 5 bases, with 14 bases sitting between them. This CDR3 is built from 12 residues. The CDR3 nucleotides read TGTGCCATAGGAGCGGGTGGGGACGAGCAGTACTTC. Translated: CAIGAGGDEQYF.

The chain joins TRBV25-1 to TRBJ1-2; unclear D gene. V gave up 1 base and J gave up 2 bases, with 8 bases separating them. There are 14 residues in the CDR3. Germline assignment: CDR1 MGHDK and CDR2 SYGVNS. This CDR3 reads CASSESPLNYGYTF. The CDR3 DNA follows: TGTGCCAGCAGTGAATCCCCCCTCAACTATGGCTACACCTTC.

The genes are TRBV15 and TRBJ1-2; 7 positions match TRBD1. V trimming: 0 bases; J trimming: 6 bases; junction bases outside the gene matches: 10. Germline loops: CDR1 LNHNV, CDR2 YYDKDF (reference sequence). The CDR3 runs to 16 residues. The DNA of the CDR3 is TGTGCCACCAGCAGAGACCCCGACAGGGACTGGCATGGCTACACCTTC. It translates to CATSRDPDRDWHGYTF.

The V gene is TRBV12-5, the J gene TRBJ1-5; 8 bases fit TRBD1. Per germline, CDR1 LGHNT and CDR2 FRNRAP. V gave up 2 bases and J gave up 6 bases; unmatched junction bases: 9. The CDR3 covers 16 residues. Here the CDR3 reads CASGLSSGGGGQPQHF. The CDR3 DNA is TGTGCTAGTGGTTTGTCTTCAGGGGGCGGGGGTCAGCCCCAGCATTTT.

The V and J genes are TRBV2 and TRBJ1-5; 9 bases are a match to TRBD1. Germline CDR1 is SNHLY and CDR2 is FYNNEI. With 7 bases clipped from V and 5 bases from J, the junction kept 6 bases outside the gene matches. CDR3 length: 14 residues. CDR3 coding DNA: TGTGCCAGCACTTGGGACAGGGAGTATCAGCCCCAGCATTTT. Protein product: CASTWDREYQPQHF.

V gene TRBV29-1 combines with J gene TRBJ1-1, with D hard to call. The germline CDR1 and CDR2 sequences are SQVTM and ANQGSEA. The V gene lost 4 bases and the J gene lost 0 bases, with 12 bases spanning the gap. The CDR3 is made up of 14 amino acids. The CDR3 bases are TGCAGCGTTGTGGTTGGGAGTATGAACACTGAAGCTTTCTTT. This sequence encodes CSVVVGSMNTEAFF.

V is TRBV6-5 and J is TRBJ1-1; D might be TRBD1 (5 bases). The germline gives CDR1 MNHEY, CDR2 SVGAGI. This CDR3 is 13 amino acids long. Trimming pared 7 bases from V and 3 bases from J, leaving 12 bases between. The CDR3 region is CASNVGGDTEAFF. DNA of the CDR3: TGTGCCAGCAATGTGGGGGGGGACACTGAAGCTTTCTTT.

This chain links TRBV6-1 with TRBJ2-1; 9 nucleotides line up with TRBD1. J lost 5 bases, V lost 4 bases, and 6 bases had no gene match. This CDR3 is 15 amino acids long. In germline, CDR1 is MNHNS, CDR2 SASEGT. The CDR3 loop is CASSGGTGRDNEQFF. CDR3 DNA: TGTGCCAGCAGTGGGGGGACAGGGCGTGACAATGAGCAGTTCTTC.

The chain employs TRBV5-4 and TRBJ2-2; D is perhaps TRBD1 (5 bases). CDR3 length: 14 amino acids. V shed 0 bases and J shed 6 bases, with 9 bases lying between them. CDR1 and CDR2 from the germline V gene are SGHNT and YYREEE (reference sequence). The CDR3 sequence: CASSLDRPSGELFF. The CDR3 DNA follows: TGTGCCAGCAGCTTGGACAGGCCCTCCGGGGAGCTGTTTTTT.

The CDR3 sequence is CASSLYPGLAAEQYF. The CDR3 DNA follows: TGTGCCAGCAGTTTATACCCTGGCCTAGCGGCCGAGCAGTACTTC. The gene calls are TRBV28 and TRBJ2-7; 7 nucleotides match TRBD2. Germline trimming cut 1 base from V and 6 bases from J; bases unmatched to any gene: 9. CDR3 length: 15 residues. Germline V gene data show CDR1 as MDHEN and CDR2 as SYDVKM.

V gene TRBV7-2 combines with J gene TRBJ2-1, with D perhaps TRBD1 (6 bases). The ends were cut back, 2 bases at V and 4 bases at J, with 15 bases in the middle. Germline CDR1 and CDR2: SGHTA and FQGNSA. This CDR3 has 16 amino acids. The CDR3 nucleotides read TGTGCCAGCAGCTTACTACAGGGAATTATTTACAATGAGCAGTTCTTC. It yields the protein CASSLLQGIIYNEQFF.

V usage is TRBV6-5 and J usage is TRBJ2-1; TRBD1 matches 7 bases. With V trimmed by 6 bases and J by 6 bases, 11 bases remained unmatched. The V gene's germline CDR1 is MNHEY and CDR2 SVGAGI. CDR3 length: 15 amino acids. The CDR3 loop reads CASSDGTALGNEQFF. The DNA of the CDR3 is TGTGCCAGCAGCGACGGGACAGCTCTGGGCAATGAGCAGTTCTTC.

The V gene is TRBV9, the J gene TRBJ2-7; D not resolved. The CDR3 has 14 amino acids. Germline CDR1 is SGDLS and CDR2 is YYNGEE. The V end lost 4 bases, the J end lost 6 bases, and 17 bases lay between the germline ends. This chain's CDR3 is CASSLLDNLGEQYF. The CDR3 DNA follows: TGTGCCAGCAGCCTTCTCGACAACCTGGGCGAGCAGTACTTC.